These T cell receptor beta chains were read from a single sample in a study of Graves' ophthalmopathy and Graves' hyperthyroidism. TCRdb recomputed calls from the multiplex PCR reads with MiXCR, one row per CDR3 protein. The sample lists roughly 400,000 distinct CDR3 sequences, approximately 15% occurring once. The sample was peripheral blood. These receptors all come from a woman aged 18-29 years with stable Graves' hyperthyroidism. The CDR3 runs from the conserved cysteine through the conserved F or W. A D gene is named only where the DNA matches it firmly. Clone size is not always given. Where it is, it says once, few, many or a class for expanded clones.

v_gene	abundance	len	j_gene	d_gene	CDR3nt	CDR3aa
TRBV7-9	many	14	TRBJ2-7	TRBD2	TGTGCCAGCAGCTTAACAGCGGGGAGTTACGAGCAGTACTTC	CASSLTAGSYEQYF
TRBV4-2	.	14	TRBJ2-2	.	TGTGCCAGCAGCCAAGGAACCTACACCGGGGAGCTGTTGTTT	CASSQGTYTGELLF
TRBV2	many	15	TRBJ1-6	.	TGTGCCAGCCTGGAGCTTAGCTCCTATAATTCACCCCTCCACTTT	CASLELSSYNSPLHF
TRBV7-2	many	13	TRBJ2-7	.	TGTGCCAGCAGCACCTCAGGGTCCTACGAGCAGTACTTC	CASSTSGSYEQYF
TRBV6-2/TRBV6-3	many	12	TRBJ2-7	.	TGTGCCAGCAGTTATGTATCCTACGAGCAGTACTTC	CASSYVSYEQYF
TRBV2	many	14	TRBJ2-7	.	TGTGCCAGCAGTAACCAGGGATGGGATTACGAGCAGTACTTC	CASSNQGWDYEQYF
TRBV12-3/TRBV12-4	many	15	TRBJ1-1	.	TGTGCCAGCAGTTTACGGGGGGAGTGGAACACTGAAGCTTTCTTT	CASSLRGEWNTEAFF
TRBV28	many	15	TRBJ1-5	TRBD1	TGTGCCAGCAGTAGACAGGGGGCCAGCAATCAGCCCCAGCATTTT	CASSRQGASNQPQHF
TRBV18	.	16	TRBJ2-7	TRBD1	TGTGCCAGCACTGGACAGGGGGCCATGGAAGCCTACGAGCAGTACTTC	CASTGQGAMEAYEQYF
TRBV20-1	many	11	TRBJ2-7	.	TGCAGTGGAGGGGTTGCCTACGAGCAGTACTTC	CSGGVAYEQYF
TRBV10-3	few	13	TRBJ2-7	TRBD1	TGTGCCATCAGTGGGGGACAGGCCTACGAGCAGTGCTTC	CAISGGQAYEQCF
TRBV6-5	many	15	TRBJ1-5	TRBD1	TGTGCCAGCAGTTCACCGACAGGGGCTAATCAGCCCCAGCATTTT	CASSSPTGANQPQHF
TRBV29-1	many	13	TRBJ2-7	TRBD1	TGCAGCGTCCGGGACAGGGAATTCAACGAGCAGTACTTC	CSVRDREFNEQYF
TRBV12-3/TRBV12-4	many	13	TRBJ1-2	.	TGTGCCAGCGCGGGACGGTCTTTCTATGGCTACACCTTC	CASAGRSFYGYTF
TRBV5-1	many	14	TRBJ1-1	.	TGCGCCAGCAGCTTGGCAGGGGCGTACACTGAAGCTTTCTTT	CASSLAGAYTEAFF
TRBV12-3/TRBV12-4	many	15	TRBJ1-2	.	TGTGCCAGCAGTCTCCCGCCGCTTTCGAGTGAGGGCTACACCTTC	CASSLPPLSSEGYTF
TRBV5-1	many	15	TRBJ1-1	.	TGCGCCAGCAGCTTAACCGGGACGGTGAACACTGAAGCTTTCTTT	CASSLTGTVNTEAFF
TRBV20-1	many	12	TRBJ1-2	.	TGCAGTGCTAGGACAGCTAACTATGGCTACACCTTC	CSARTANYGYTF
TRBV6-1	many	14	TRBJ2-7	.	TGTGCCAGCAGTGAAGGGGGTTGGGGGGACGAGCAGTACTTC	CASSEGGWGDEQYF
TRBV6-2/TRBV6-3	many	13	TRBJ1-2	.	TGTGCCAGCAGTTACCCCGAAAGATACGGCTACACCTTC	CASSYPERYGYTF
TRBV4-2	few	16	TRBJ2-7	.	TGTGCCAGCAGCCAAGCCGCCCAGCAATACTCCTACGAGCAGTACTTC	CASSQAAQQYSYEQYF
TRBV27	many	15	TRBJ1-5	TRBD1	TGTGCCAGCAGTTTTGAGGGGGCGAGCAATCAGCCCCAGCATTTT	CASSFEGASNQPQHF
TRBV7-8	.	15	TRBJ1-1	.	TGTGCCAGCAGCTTAGAAGGATATATGAACACTGAAGCTTTCTTT	CASSLEGYMNTEAFF
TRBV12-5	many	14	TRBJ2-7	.	TGTGCTAGTGGTTTGGTAGGGACAAAGCACGAGCAGTACTTC	CASGLVGTKHEQYF
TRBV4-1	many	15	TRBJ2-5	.	TGCGCCAGCAGCAACCGTAAGGGACACCAAGAGACCCAGTACTTC	CASSNRKGHQETQYF
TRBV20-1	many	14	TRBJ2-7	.	TGCAGTGCAATAGACAGTTCAGCGCAGTACGAGCAGTACTTC	CSAIDSSAQYEQYF
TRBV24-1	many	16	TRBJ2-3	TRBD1	TGTGCCACCAGTGATCCGACAGGGGAAGGCACAGATACGCAGTATTTT	CATSDPTGEGTDTQYF
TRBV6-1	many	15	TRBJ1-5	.	TGTGCCAGCAGTGAAGCGGGGGGGGGCCGACAGCCCCAGCATTTT	CASSEAGGGRQPQHF
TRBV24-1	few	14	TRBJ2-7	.	TGTGCCACCAGTGGGGGGGCGACACCCTACGAGCAGTACTTC	CATSGGATPYEQYF
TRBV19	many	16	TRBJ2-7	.	TGTGCCAGTAGTATCCGACAGAGCGAAAGGTCCTACGAGCAGTACTTC	CASSIRQSERSYEQYF
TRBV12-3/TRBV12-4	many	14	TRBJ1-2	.	TGTGCCAGCAGCGGTCGACAGGCCCGCTATGGCTACACCTTC	CASSGRQARYGYTF
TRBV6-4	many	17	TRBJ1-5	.	TGTGCCAGCAGTGACCCCGACAGCGTTTATAGCAATCAGCCCCAGCATTTT	CASSDPDSVYSNQPQHF
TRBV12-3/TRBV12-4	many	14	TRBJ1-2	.	TGTGCCAGCAGTCCTACGGCCGCTAACTATGGCTACACCTTC	CASSPTAANYGYTF
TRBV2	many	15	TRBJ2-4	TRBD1	TGTGCCAGCAGAAGCCCCGGGACAGGTCGAGGCATTCAGTACTTC	CASRSPGTGRGIQYF
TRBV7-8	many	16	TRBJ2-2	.	TGTGCCAGCAGCTTAGTGATGGGGGGCAACACCGGGGAGCTGTTTTTT	CASSLVMGGNTGELFF
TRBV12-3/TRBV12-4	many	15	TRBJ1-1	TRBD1	TGTGCCAGCAGACGCACGAGACAGGGACTCACTGAAGCTTTCTTT	CASRRTRQGLTEAFF
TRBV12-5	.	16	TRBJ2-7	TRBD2	TGTGCTAGTGGTTTCCTAGCGGGGGGATTTTCCTACGAGCAGTGCTTC	CASGFLAGGFSYEQCF
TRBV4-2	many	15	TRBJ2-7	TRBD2	TGTGCCAGCAGCCATTCCACTAGCGGGGAATACGAGCAGTACTTC	CASSHSTSGEYEQYF
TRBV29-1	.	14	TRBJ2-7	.	TGCAGCGTTGCATTTGGGCAGGGTCCATACGAGCAGTACTTC	CSVAFGQGPYEQYF
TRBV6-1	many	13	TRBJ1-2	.	TGTGCCAGCAGTGCTTACAGGGATCGCGGCTACACCTTC	CASSAYRDRGYTF
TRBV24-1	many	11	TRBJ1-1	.	TGTGCCACCAGCCGGGGGACTGAAGCTTTCTTT	CATSRGTEAFF
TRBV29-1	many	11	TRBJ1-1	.	TGCAGCGTTGGACATTCCACTGAAGCTTTCTTT	CSVGHSTEAFF
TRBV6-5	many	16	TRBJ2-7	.	TGTGCCAGCAGTTATAGTCATTTAGGTATTGTACACGAGCAGTACTTC	CASSYSHLGIVHEQYF
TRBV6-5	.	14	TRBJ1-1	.	TGTGCCAGCAGTTACTTGGATGAGGGCACTGAAGCTTTCTTT	CASSYLDEGTEAFF
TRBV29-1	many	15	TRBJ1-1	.	TGCAGCGTTGAAGGGGGTCCTTTGATGAACACTGAAGCTTTCTTT	CSVEGGPLMNTEAFF
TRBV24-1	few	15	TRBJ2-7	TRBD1	TGTGCCACCAGTGATTCCTCCGACAGGGCCTACGAGCAGTACTTC	CATSDSSDRAYEQYF
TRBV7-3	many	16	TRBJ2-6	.	TGTGCCAGCAGCTTAACGCCACGCTCTGGGGCCAACGTCCTGACTTTC	CASSLTPRSGANVLTF
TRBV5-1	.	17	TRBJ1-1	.	TGCGCCAGCAGCTTGTTGGGGTTCGAGGGTGGGGGCTCTGAAGCTTTCTTT	CASSLLGFEGGGSEAFF
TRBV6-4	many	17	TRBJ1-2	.	TGTGCCAGCAGTCCCAAACCTCGGGGAGCCCTTCGAAATGGCTACACCTTC	CASSPKPRGALRNGYTF
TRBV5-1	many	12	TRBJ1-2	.	TGCGCCAGCAGCCCCGGGACACTCGGCTACACCTTC	CASSPGTLGYTF